Listed below are T cell receptor beta chains from one sample, sequenced in a study of human T cells and chemical hapten exposure. MiXCR, applied by TCRdb to the RACE reads, yields one record per CDR3 protein. This table has 65,000 to 95,000 distinct CDR3 sequences, about 6.6% appearing once. The input for sequencing was whole blood, taken in connection with sensitization to the hapten diphenylcyclopropenone (DPC). Receptors originate from a woman aged 25-40 years with alopecia areata. Some clones in this sample may be carry-over from other donors' samples. Both conserved end residues are part of each CDR3. D genes are given only for firm matches. Rows may omit the clone size; those that give it use once, few, many or a size class.

.	TRBV11-1	TRBJ2-7	many	TGTGCCAGCAGCCCGTCGTGGGAGGAAAACTCCTACGAGCAGTACTTC	CASSPSWEENSYEQYF
.	TRBV6-2/TRBV6-3	TRBJ2-7	many	TGTGCCAGCAGTTACGGGGGGCCGGCCTACGAGCAGTACTTC	CASSYGGPAYEQYF
TRBD1	TRBV4-2	TRBJ2-1	.	TGTGCCAGCAGCCAAGACTCTTGGGACAGCGATTTTTACAATGAGCAGTTCTTC	CASSQDSWDSDFYNEQFF
.	TRBV12-3/TRBV12-4	TRBJ2-2	many	TGTGCCAGCAGTTCTGGCACCGGGGAGCTGTTTTTT	CASSSGTGELFF
.	TRBV3-1	TRBJ1-1	many	TGTGCCAGCAGCCAAGTGGCAGAGGAAGCTTTCTTT	CASSQVAEEAFF
.	TRBV5-1	TRBJ2-1	many	TGCGCCAGCAGCTTGGCCTTTGTGGGAAATGAGCAGTTCTTC	CASSLAFVGNEQFF
TRBD2	TRBV20-1	TRBJ2-5	many	TGCAGTGCTTCGCGGGAGCAAGAGACCCAGTACTTC	CSASREQETQYF
.	TRBV20-1	TRBJ1-3	many	TGCAGTGCTCTCGGACAGTACTCTGGAAACACCATATATTTT	CSALGQYSGNTIYF
.	TRBV12-3/TRBV12-4	TRBJ1-2	.	TGTGCCAGCAGCCTCCAGGGCCGCAACTATGGCTACACCTTC	CASSLQGRNYGYTF
.	TRBV2	TRBJ2-7	.	TGTGCCAGCAGTGCTCGGCAGGGGCACTACGAGCAGTACTTC	CASSARQGHYEQYF
.	TRBV20-1	TRBJ2-1	.	TGCAGTGCTAGAGATAGCGGATTCCCATCCAATGAGCAGTTCTTC	CSARDSGFPSNEQFF
.	TRBV5-1	TRBJ2-7	many	TGCGCCAGCAGCTTTGGGGGGCCGGCCTACGAGCAGTACTTC	CASSFGGPAYEQYF
.	TRBV6-6	TRBJ2-7	.	TGTGCCAGCAGTTACTCCTTGGTCCCCGAGCAGTACTTC	CASSYSLVPEQYF
TRBD1	TRBV11-1	TRBJ2-1	.	TGTGCCAGCAGCTCTTATGACTACGACAGGGGGCCCTACAATGAGCAGTTCTTC	CASSSYDYDRGPYNEQFF
.	TRBV6-6	TRBJ2-1	few	TGTGCCAGCAACATGAGGGGGGCAGTATACAATGAGCAGTTCTTC	CASNMRGAVYNEQFF
.	TRBV5-1	TRBJ1-1	many	TGCGCCAGCAGCTTGGAATTCGTTGGGAGGAACACTGAAGCTTTCTTT	CASSLEFVGRNTEAFF